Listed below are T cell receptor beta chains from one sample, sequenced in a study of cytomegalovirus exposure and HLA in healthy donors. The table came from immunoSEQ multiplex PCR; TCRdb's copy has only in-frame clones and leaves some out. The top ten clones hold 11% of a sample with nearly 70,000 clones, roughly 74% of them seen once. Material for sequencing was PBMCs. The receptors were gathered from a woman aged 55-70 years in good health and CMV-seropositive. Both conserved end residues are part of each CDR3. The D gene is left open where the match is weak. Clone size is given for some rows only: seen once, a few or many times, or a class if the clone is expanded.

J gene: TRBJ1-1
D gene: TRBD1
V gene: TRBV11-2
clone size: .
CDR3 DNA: TGTGCCAGCAGCCCCGCTCGTGACAGGGGGCTTTTATTCACTGAAGCTTTCTTT
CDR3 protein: CASSPARDRGLLFTEAFF

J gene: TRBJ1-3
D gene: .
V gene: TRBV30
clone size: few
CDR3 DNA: TGTGCCGGGGGGGGGTGGAGAAACACCATATATTTT
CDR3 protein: CAGGGWRNTIYF

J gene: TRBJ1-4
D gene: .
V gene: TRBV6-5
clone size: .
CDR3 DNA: TGTGCCAGCAGTTACAGGGGATTTAATGAAAAACTGTTTTTT
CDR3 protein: CASSYRGFNEKLFF

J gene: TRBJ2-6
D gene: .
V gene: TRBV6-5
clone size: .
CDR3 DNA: TGTGCCAGCAGTTTAGGGATAGGGGAAGGGGCCAACGTCCTGACTTTC
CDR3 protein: CASSLGIGEGANVLTF

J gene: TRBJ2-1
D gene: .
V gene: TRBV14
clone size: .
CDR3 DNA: TGTGCCAGCAGCCAAGAGATAGCTGCATCCTACAATGAGCAGTTCTTC
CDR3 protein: CASSQEIAASYNEQFF

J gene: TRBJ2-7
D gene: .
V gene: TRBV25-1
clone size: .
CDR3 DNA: TGTGCCAGCAGGCGGCAGGCCTGGGAGGAGCAGTACTTC
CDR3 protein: CASRRQAWEEQYF

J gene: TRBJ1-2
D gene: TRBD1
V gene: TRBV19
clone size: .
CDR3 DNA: TGTGCCAGTAGTGGGACAGGGAGACGAGGCTACACCTTC
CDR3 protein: CASSGTGRRGYTF

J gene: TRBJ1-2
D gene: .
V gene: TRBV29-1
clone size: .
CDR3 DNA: TGCAGCGTTGAATTTGCCGGTAACTATGGCTACACCTTC
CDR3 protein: CSVEFAGNYGYTF

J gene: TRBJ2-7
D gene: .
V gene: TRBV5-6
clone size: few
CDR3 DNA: TGTGCCAGCAGCGATCCCACAGAGAGATGGCAGTACTTC
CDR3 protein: CASSDPTERWQYF

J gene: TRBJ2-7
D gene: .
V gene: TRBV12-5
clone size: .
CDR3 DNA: TGTGCTAGTGGTTTGGTACTCACTAGGGTCGTCAACGAGCAGTACTTC
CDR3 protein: CASGLVLTRVVNEQYF

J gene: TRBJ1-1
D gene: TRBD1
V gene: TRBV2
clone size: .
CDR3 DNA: TGTGCCACGGGGGAGCAGGGGGGCTATGAAGCTTTCTTT
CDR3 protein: CATGEQGGYEAFF

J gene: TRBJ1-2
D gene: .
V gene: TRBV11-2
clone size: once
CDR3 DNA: TGTGCCAGCAGGGGGGCAGAGTATGGCTACACCTTC
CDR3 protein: CASRGAEYGYTF

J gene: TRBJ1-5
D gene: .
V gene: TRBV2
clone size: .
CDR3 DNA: TGTGCCAGCAGGAGGGTCGCACAGTACAATCAGCCCCAGCATTTT
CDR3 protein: CASRRVAQYNQPQHF

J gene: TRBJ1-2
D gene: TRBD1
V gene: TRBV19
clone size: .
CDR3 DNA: TGTGCCAGTAGTATCCGACAGGGGAAGATGGATGGCTACACCTTC
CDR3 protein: CASSIRQGKMDGYTF

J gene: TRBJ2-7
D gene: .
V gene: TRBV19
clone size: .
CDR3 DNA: TGTGCCAGTAGTAGGGGCCCGGGCAGGGACTTCTACGAGCAGTACTTC
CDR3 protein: CASSRGPGRDFYEQYF

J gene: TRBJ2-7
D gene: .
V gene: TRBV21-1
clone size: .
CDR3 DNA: TGTGCCAGCAGCAAATTTAAAGGGACAGATCTGGGCGAGCAGTACTTC
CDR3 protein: CASSKFKGTDLGEQYF

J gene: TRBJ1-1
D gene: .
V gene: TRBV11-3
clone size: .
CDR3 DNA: TGTGCCAGCAGCTCCTCGACAGGTGAAGCTTTCTTT
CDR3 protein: CASSSSTGEAFF

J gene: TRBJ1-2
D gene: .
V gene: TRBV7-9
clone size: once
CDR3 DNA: TGTGCCAGCAGCCAGACAGGAGATGGCTACACCTTC
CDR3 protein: CASSQTGDGYTF

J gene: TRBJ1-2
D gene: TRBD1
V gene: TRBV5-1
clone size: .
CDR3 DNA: TGCGCCAGCAGTTCGGGACAGAACTCTGGCTACACCTTC
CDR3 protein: CASSSGQNSGYTF

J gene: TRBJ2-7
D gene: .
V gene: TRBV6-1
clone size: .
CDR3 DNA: TGTGCCAGCAGTGACTGGTCAGGGGTGAGGTACGAGCAGTACTTC
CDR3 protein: CASSDWSGVRYEQYF

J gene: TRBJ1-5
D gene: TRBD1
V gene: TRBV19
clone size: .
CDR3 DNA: TGTGCCAGTAGTCGGACAGGTACCAGCAATCAGCCCCAGCATTTT
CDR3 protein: CASSRTGTSNQPQHF